This record covers a single T cell receptor (beta chain). Its antigen is not identified. J lost 6 bases, V lost 3 bases, and 7 bases had no gene match. The CDR3 extends over 15 amino acids. Germline CDR1 is SGHTA and CDR2 is FQGNSA. This sample stems from a study of shared clonotypes between healthy human individuals. Study-wide points: The authors expected sequencing depth to affect clonotype sharing among donors.

Data came from immunoSEQ multiplex PCR; TCRdb stores just in-frame clones and leaves some out. In the table there are over a million clones, 95% to 97% of which are singletons. V usage is TRBV7-2 and J usage is TRBJ2-3; TRBD1 aligns across 9 bases. Sequencing was performed on naive CD4+ T cells sorted from blood. As for subset: CD45RA+ positively selected. The receptor was derived from a man aged 25-45 years in good health. CDR3 nucleotide sequence: TGTGCCAGCAGCTTCCGACAGGGGGGATCGGATACGCAGTATTTT. Protein sequence: CASSFRQGGSDTQYF.